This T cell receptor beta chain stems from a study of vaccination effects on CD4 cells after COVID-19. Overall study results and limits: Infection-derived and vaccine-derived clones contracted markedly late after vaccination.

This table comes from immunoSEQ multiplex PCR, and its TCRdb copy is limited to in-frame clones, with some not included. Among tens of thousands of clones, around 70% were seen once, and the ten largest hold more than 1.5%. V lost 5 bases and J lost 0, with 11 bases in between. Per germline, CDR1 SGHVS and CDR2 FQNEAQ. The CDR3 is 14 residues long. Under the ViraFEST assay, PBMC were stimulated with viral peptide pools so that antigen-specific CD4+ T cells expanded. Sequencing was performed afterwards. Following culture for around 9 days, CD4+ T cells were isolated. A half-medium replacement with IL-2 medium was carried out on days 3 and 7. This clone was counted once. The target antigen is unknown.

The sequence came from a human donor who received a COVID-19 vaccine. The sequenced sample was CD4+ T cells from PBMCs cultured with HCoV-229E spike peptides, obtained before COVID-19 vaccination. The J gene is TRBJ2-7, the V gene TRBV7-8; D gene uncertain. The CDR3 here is CASSLGSDSYEQYV. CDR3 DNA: TGTGCCAGCAGCCTGGGGTCGGACTCCTACGAGCAGTACGTC.